A single sample gave rise to the 29 T cell receptor beta chains below, sequenced in a study of cytomegalovirus exposure and HLA in healthy donors. TCRdb keeps only in-frame clones here, not all; method: immunoSEQ multiplex PCR. The sample has roughly 200,000 clones, more than 65% seen once. Source material: PBMCs. Receptors were obtained from a woman younger than 35 in good health and CMV-seropositive.

Only a few counts were recorded for this clone. CDR3 coding DNA: TGTGCCAGCAGTTACCTAACAGGGAACCAAGAGACCCAGTACTTC. This encodes CASSYLTGNQETQYF. This rearrangement joins TRBV6-5 to TRBJ2-5; perhaps TRBD1 as D (6 bases). The CDR3 is made up of 15 amino acids. Germline V gene lookup returns CDR1 MNHEY and CDR2 SVGAGI. The germline V and J ends were trimmed by 2 bases and 0 bases, with 10 bases remaining between them.

This chain links TRBV2 with TRBJ2-5; 8 bases are a match to TRBD2. Looked up from germline, CDR1 is SNHLY and CDR2 is FYNNEI. The trim removed 6 bases at V and 4 bases at J, leaving 13 bases unmatched. CDR3 length: 16 residues. This CDR3 is CASRSNSGTRGETQYF. As DNA, the CDR3 is TGTGCCAGCAGGTCAAACTCCGGGACTAGGGGAGAGACCCAGTACTTC.

In its sample, this clone was seen once. The chain carries TRBV7-3 and TRBJ2-1, with 9 bases fitting TRBD2. The CDR3 consists of 17 residues. Unmatched junction bases numbered 15, after V lost 5 bases and J lost 7 bases. Germline V gene lookup returns CDR1 SGHTA and CDR2 FQGTGA. The CDR3 region has the DNA TGTGCCAGCAGCCCCCCTGGAACCGCGGGGGGGCTAAATGAGCAGTTCTTC. This translates into CASSPPGTAGGLNEQFF.

This clone was detected only a few times. The chain uses TRBV7-9 and TRBJ1-5, with unresolved D. Trimming pared 7 bases from V and 2 bases from J, leaving 6 bases between. The CDR3 totals 12 residues. CDR1 and CDR2 (germline): SEHNR, FQNEAQ (reference sequence). CDR3 sequence reads: CASTSGNQPQHF. CDR3 nucleotides: TGTGCCAGCACTAGTGGCAATCAGCCCCAGCATTTT.

The gene calls are TRBV9 and TRBJ1-1, with D possibly being TRBD1 (5 bases). V dropped 4 bases and J dropped 1 base, with 14 bases sitting between them. CDR3 length: 15 residues. Germline lookup yields CDR1 SGDLS and CDR2 YYNGEE. CDR3 coding DNA: TGTGCCAGCAGCACGAAACAGGATCCGAACACTGAAGCTTTCTTT. The encoded protein is CASSTKQDPNTEAFF.

V gene TRBV7-2 combines with J gene TRBJ2-1; D is undetermined. Germline V gene sequence: CDR1 SGHTA, CDR2 FQGNSA. Trimming cost V 5 bases and J 1 base, with 18 bases left between them. This CDR3 region has 17 residues. Written as DNA, the CDR3 is TGTGCCAGCAGCGCCGACCATGCGGCGAGTTCCTACAATGAGCAGTTCTTC. Its protein product is CASSADHAASSYNEQFF.

A single count supports this clone. The chain links TRBV5-1 to TRBJ2-3, with TRBD1 matching over 8 bases. The CDR3 sequence is 23 residues long. J gave up 0 bases and V 1 base, and 25 bases lay outside the gene matches. The V gene's germline CDR1 is SGHRS and CDR2 YFSETQ. CDR3 protein: CASSLSLLARGQFLKSSTDTQYF. The CDR3 coding sequence is TGCGCCAGCAGCTTGTCCCTTCTTGCCAGGGGGCAATTTTTAAAGAGCAGCACAGATACGCAGTATTTT.

This chain joins TRBV6-1 and TRBJ2-7; 10 bases fit TRBD1. V lost 10 bases, J lost 7 bases, and 10 bases stayed unmatched. The CDR3 covers 13 residues. Germline V gives CDR1 MNHNS, CDR2 SASEGT. CDR3 sequence (DNA): TGTGCCACCCGGGACAGGGGTCGTGGGGAGCAGTACTTC. Translation: CATRDRGRGEQYF.

This clone was found a few times. CDR3 residues: CASNSPINYEQYF. CDR3 in DNA: TGCGCCAGCAATTCGCCTATTAACTACGAGCAGTACTTC. The chain is built from TRBV5-1 and TRBJ2-7; D uncertain. Looked up from germline, CDR1 is SGHRS and CDR2 is YFSETQ. V dropped 6 bases and J dropped 3 bases, with 13 bases sitting between them. The CDR3 is 13 residues long.

V usage is TRBV6-1 and J usage is TRBJ1-5, with TRBD1 as a possible D gene (5 bases). V was clipped by 0 bases and J by 2 bases, with 11 bases between them. The germline V gene has CDR1 MNHNS and CDR2 SASEGT. The CDR3 totals 16 residues. The CDR3 DNA is TGTGCCAGCAGTGAAGCCCAGGGTAGGCGCAATCAGCCCCAGCATTTT. Translating gives CASSEAQGRRNQPQHF.

The rearrangement links TRBV9 to TRBJ1-1; D remains ambiguous. The CDR3 is made up of 12 amino acids. Germline loops: CDR1 SGDLS, CDR2 YYNGEE. Trimming took 7 bases from V and 1 from J, leaving 8 bases between them. The CDR3 sequence is CASSRENTEAFF. The CDR3 region has the DNA TGTGCCAGCTCCCGGGAGAACACTGAAGCTTTCTTT.

The gene calls are TRBV18 and TRBJ1-4, with D tentatively TRBD1 (5 bases). CDR3 length: 15 amino acids. Trimming cost V 0 bases and J 7 bases, with 12 bases left between them. Germline assignment: CDR1 KGHSH and CDR2 LQKENI. The CDR3 coding sequence is TGTGCCAGCTCACCACCGATGCAAGGGGCTGAAAAACTGTTTTTT. Translated: CASSPPMQGAEKLFF.

The chain employs TRBV27 and TRBJ1-5; D is unclear. CDR3 length equals 15 residues. Between the trimmed V and J ends, which lost 0 bases and 7 bases, there was a span of 13 bases. Germline-derived CDR1 and CDR2 are MNHEY and SMNVEV (reference sequence). The CDR3 loop is CASSLSGNPGQPQHF. CDR3 DNA: TGTGCCAGCAGTTTATCGGGGAACCCGGGGCAGCCCCAGCATTTT.

J is TRBJ1-5 and V is TRBV5-1; D gene uncertain. The CDR3 totals 15 residues. CDR1 SGHRS and CDR2 YFSETQ come from the germline V gene. Deletions cut 3 bases from V and 1 base from J, with 11 bases between. This chain's CDR3 is CASSSVPGSNQPQHF. The CDR3 bases are TGCGCCAGCAGCTCGGTCCCCGGGAGCAATCAGCCCCAGCATTTT.

This clone was recorded once. This chain joins TRBV18 and TRBJ2-1; TRBD1 aligns across 9 bases. The trim removed 5 bases at V and 5 bases at J, leaving 10 bases unmatched. Germline V gene sequence: CDR1 KGHSH, CDR2 LQKENI. CDR3 size: 16 residues. CDR3 loop: CASSAIAGTGNNEQFF. CDR3 in DNA: TGTGCCAGCTCAGCAATCGCCGGGACAGGGAACAATGAGCAGTTCTTC.

This rearrangement joins TRBV9 to TRBJ2-2; 11 bases line up with TRBD2. Germline CDR1 reads SGDLS; CDR2 reads YYNGEE. The CDR3 has 19 residues. V lost 0 bases and J lost 0; bases outside the gene matches: 7. The CDR3 region is CASSVAHGSGGANTGELFF. In nucleotides, the CDR3 is TGTGCCAGCAGCGTAGCTCACGGTAGCGGGGGGGCGAACACCGGGGAGCTGTTTTTT. The whole variable domain, remainder taken from reference TRBV9 and TRBJ2-2, is DSGVTQTPKHLITATGQRVTLRCSPRSGDLSVYWYQQSLDQGLQFLIQYYNGEERAKGNILERFSAQQFPDLHSELNLSSLELGDSALYFCASSVAHGSGGANTGELFFGEGSRLTVL.

This clone was counted only a few times. CDR3 nucleotide sequence: TGTGCCAGCAGCCAAGATGGGTGGGGGGGCACAGATACGCAGTATTTT. Its translation is CASSQDGWGGTDTQYF. The rearrangement uses TRBV4-2 and TRBJ2-3, with D perhaps TRBD2 (6 bases). Germline V gene data show CDR1 as LGHNA and CDR2 as YNFKEQ. This CDR3 is 16 amino acids long. V was cut by 0 bases and J by 1 base, with 11 bases left in between.

This chain links TRBV4-2 with TRBJ1-2, with 7 bases matching TRBD1. The trim removed 1 base at V and 4 bases at J, leaving 15 bases unmatched. The germline V gene encodes CDR1 LGHNA and CDR2 YNFKEQ. The CDR3 sequence is 18 residues long. CDR3 residues: CASSQGQGELDPGYGYTF. The DNA for the CDR3 is TGTGCCAGCAGCCAAGGACAGGGCGAGTTGGACCCAGGCTATGGCTACACCTTC.

The rearrangement uses TRBV28 and TRBJ1-1; the D gene is possibly TRBD1 (6 bases). This CDR3 contains 14 residues. V shed 4 bases and J shed 5 bases, with 14 bases lying between them. Germline loops: CDR1 MDHEN, CDR2 SYDVKM. CDR3 nucleotides: TGTGCCAGCAGTTCGGGGGGCGAAAGAACTGAAGCTTTCTTT. It is translated as CASSSGGERTEAFF.

The chain has TRBV2 and TRBJ2-7, with 9 bases matching TRBD2. J was trimmed by 4 bases and V by 3 bases; bases with no gene match: 7. Per the germline V gene, CDR1 is SNHLY and CDR2 is FYNNEI. CDR3 size: 15 residues. In nucleotides, the CDR3 is TGTGCCAGCAGTGATCGGTTAGCGGGGGTTTACGAGCAGTACTTC. Protein: CASSDRLAGVYEQYF.

J is TRBJ1-3 and V is TRBV4-1; weak D call: TRBD1 (5 bases). This CDR3 is 13 amino acids long. Trimming cost V 4 bases and J 9 bases, with 13 bases left between them. Germline V lookup: CDR1 MGHRA, CDR2 YSYEKL. CDR3 loop: CASSRDAGGTIYF. CDR3 nucleotide sequence: TGCGCCAGCAGCCGAGATGCGGGGGGCACCATATATTTT.

The chain has TRBV5-5 and TRBJ2-3; no clear D. V shed 2 bases and J shed 0 bases, with 7 bases lying between them. The CDR3 loop spans 14 amino acids. CDR1 SGHKS and CDR2 YYEKEE come from the germline V gene (reference sequence). In DNA form, the CDR3 reads TGTGCCAGCAGCTTAGATCTAAGCACAGATACGCAGTATTTT. Amino acid sequence: CASSLDLSTDTQYF.

The rearrangement links TRBV7-3 to TRBJ2-1; 9 nucleotides align to TRBD1. CDR1 and CDR2 (germline): SGHTA, FQGTGA. J was trimmed by 6 bases and V by 4 bases; bases with no gene match: 7. This CDR3 spans 15 amino acids. The CDR3 protein is CASSSTGGLSNEQFF. CDR3 nucleotides: TGTGCCAGCAGCTCTACAGGGGGCTTAAGCAATGAGCAGTTCTTC.

This chain joins TRBV7-9 and TRBJ2-2, with D maybe TRBD2 (6 bases). The CDR3 covers 15 residues. The germline V gene encodes CDR1 SEHNR and CDR2 FQNEAQ (reference sequence). Trimming left V 5 bases short and J 4 bases short, with 14 bases between. The CDR3 is CASSLPGLSTGELFF. The CDR3 nucleotides are TGTGCCAGCAGCCTTCCGGGACTGAGCACCGGGGAGCTGTTTTTT.

This clone appeared a single time. The rearrangement links TRBV5-6 to TRBJ1-1; no firm D call. Germline assignment: CDR1 SGHDT and CDR2 YYEEEE. Trimming cost V 1 base and J 5 bases, with 6 bases left between them. The CDR3 totals 12 residues. Here the CDR3 DNA reads TGTGCCAGCAGCTTGTCCGAGACTGAAGCTTTCTTT. It yields the protein CASSLSETEAFF.

As concerns this clone: This sample includes further DNA sequences coding for the same CDR3. This chain uses TRBV5-1 with TRBJ1-1; 7 positions agree with TRBD1. CDR3 length: 14 amino acids. With 1 base clipped from V and 5 bases from J, the junction kept 5 bases outside the gene matches. Germline loops: CDR1 SGHRS, CDR2 YFSETQ. CDR3 sequence (DNA): TGCGCCAGCAGCTTGACAGGGGAAGGAACTGAAGCTTTCTTT. It specifies CASSLTGEGTEAFF.

The rearrangement links TRBV5-6 to TRBJ2-2; D might be TRBD1 (5 bases). The CDR3 is 14 residues long. The V end lost 0 bases, the J end lost 7 bases, and 10 bases lay between the germline ends. Germline V gene data show CDR1 as SGHDT and CDR2 as YYEEEE. This chain's CDR3 is CASSLGQLRGELFF. The CDR3 region has the DNA TGTGCCAGCAGCTTGGGACAGTTACGCGGGGAGCTGTTTTTT.

The rearrangement joins TRBV9 to TRBJ2-2; perhaps TRBD2 as D (6 bases). Germline CDR1 reads SGDLS; CDR2 reads YYNGEE. CDR3 length equals 15 residues. The V end was cut by 7 bases, the J end by 1 base, with 14 bases between. The CDR3 is CASGRISGNTGELFF. The DNA of the CDR3 is TGTGCCAGCGGGAGGATTAGCGGGAACACCGGGGAGCTGTTTTTT.

This clone has a single count. This chain uses TRBV6-6 with TRBJ1-2; 7 nucleotides line up with TRBD1. The germline gives CDR1 MNHNY, CDR2 SVGAGI (reference sequence). This CDR3 is 14 amino acids long. The V gene end was trimmed by 5 bases and the J gene end by 3 bases; junction bases not matched to a gene: 6. For the CDR3, the DNA is TGTGCCAGCAGTGCCGACAGGGCGGACTATGGCTACACCTTC. It is translated as CASSADRADYGYTF.